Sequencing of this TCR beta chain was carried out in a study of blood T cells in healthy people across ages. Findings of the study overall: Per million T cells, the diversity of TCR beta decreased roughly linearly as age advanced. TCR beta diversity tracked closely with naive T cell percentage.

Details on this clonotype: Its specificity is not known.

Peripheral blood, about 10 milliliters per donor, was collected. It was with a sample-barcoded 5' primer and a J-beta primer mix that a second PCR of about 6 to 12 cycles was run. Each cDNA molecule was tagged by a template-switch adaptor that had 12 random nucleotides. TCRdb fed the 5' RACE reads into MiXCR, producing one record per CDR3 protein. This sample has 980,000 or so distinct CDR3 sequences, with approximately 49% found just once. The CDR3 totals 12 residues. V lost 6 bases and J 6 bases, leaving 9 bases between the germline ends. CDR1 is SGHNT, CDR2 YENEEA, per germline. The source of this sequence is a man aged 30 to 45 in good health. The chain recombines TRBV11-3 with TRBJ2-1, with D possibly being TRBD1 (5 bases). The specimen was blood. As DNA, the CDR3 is TGTGCCAGCAGGAAGGGGCCCAATGAGCAGTTCTTC. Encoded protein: CASRKGPNEQFF.